The 5 T cell receptor beta chains below were found in one sample sequenced in a study of shared clonotypes between healthy human individuals. Data came from immunoSEQ multiplex PCR; TCRdb stores just in-frame clones and leaves some out. The sample shows 2,500,000 or so clones, under 95% of them seen only once. Sequenced: naive CD4+ T cells from PBMCs. This sample's subset: CD45RA+ positively selected. The receptors here all came from a young man in good health. Some clones in this sample may be carry-over from other donors' samples.

The chain uses TRBV18 and TRBJ2-7; 10 bases are shared with TRBD1. The CDR3 length is 17 residues. J gave up 3 bases and V 2 bases, and 10 bases lay outside the gene matches. CDR1 KGHSH and CDR2 LQKENI come from the germline V gene. In DNA, the CDR3 is TGTGCCAGCTCACCAAACCGACCGGGGACAGGGGACTACGAGCAGTACTTC. Amino acid sequence: CASSPNRPGTGDYEQYF.

This rearrangement joins TRBV4-3 to TRBJ2-5, with 9 positions matching TRBD2. The germline gives CDR1 LGHNA, CDR2 YSLEER. V lost 1 base, J lost 4 bases, and 13 bases stayed unmatched. The CDR3 has 18 residues. The CDR3 DNA sequence: TGCGCCAGCAGCCAAGGATCGGCGGCTAGCGGGAAAGGAGAGACCCAGTACTTC. It encodes CASSQGSAASGKGETQYF.

The CDR3 region is CASSLASSTTIYF. The CDR3 DNA sequence: TGTGCCAGCAGCTTAGCTTCGTCTACCACCATATATTTT. The J gene is TRBJ1-3, the V gene TRBV7-2; D gene unclear. V was trimmed by 0 bases and J by 9 bases, leaving 9 bases between them. The CDR3 totals 13 residues. Germline CDR1 is SGHTA and CDR2 is FQGNSA.

V gene TRBV21-1 combines with J gene TRBJ1-5. TRBV21-1 constitutes a pseudogene. The CDR3 sequence is 15 residues long. CDR3 in DNA: TGTGCCAGCAGCAATTTGCGGTATAGCAATCAGCCCCAGCATTTT. Protein product: CASSNLRYSNQPQHF.

The V and J genes are TRBV7-2 and TRBJ2-2; D unresolved. This CDR3 has 15 amino acids. Per germline, CDR1 SGHTA and CDR2 FQGNSA. V was trimmed by 5 bases and J by 6 bases, leaving 16 bases between them. CDR3 sequence: CASSHTRQRAGELFF. For the CDR3, the DNA is TGTGCCAGCAGCCACACCCGTCAACGGGCCGGGGAGCTGTTTTTT. Looking up the rest from reference TRBV7-2 and TRBJ2-2 gives the full variable domain: GAGVSQSPSNKVTEKGKDVELRCDPISGHTALYWYRQSLGQGLEFLIYFQGNSAPDKSGLPSDRFSAERTGGSVSTLTIQRTQQEDSAVYLCASSHTRQRAGELFFGEGSRLTVL.